These 18 T cell receptor beta chains came from one sample sequenced in a study of blood T cell repertoires in COVID-19 (dated by TCRdb to the early 2020s). Library preparation used the immunoSEQ multiplex PCR assay. TCRdb obtained this table from immuneACCESS and retained in-frame rearrangements with V and J assigned. These tables miss some clones; where compared with another copy, unresolved V genes account for less than half of the shortfall, and the remainder is unexplained. For this sample the table gives a few hundred thousand clones, of which 89% were detected only once. The top ten hold less than 3.5% of the sample. Sequenced sample: peripheral blood. The receptors were gathered from a woman younger than 45 with COVID-19, enrolled during active disease.

The rearrangement uses TRBV10-3 and TRBJ1-6; possibly TRBD1 for D (6 bases). V was shortened by 6 bases and J by 8 bases, with 14 bases between the two germline ends. There are 14 residues in the CDR3. Germline V CDR1 and CDR2: ENHRY, SYGVKD. The DNA of the CDR3 is TGTGCCATCAGGCCGACAGGAGAGGATTCACCCCTCCACTTT. This gives the protein CAIRPTGEDSPLHF.

The CDR3 protein is CASMENPGNTDTQYF. The DNA of the CDR3 is TGTGCCAGCATGGAAAACCCGGGGAACACAGATACGCAGTATTTT. The V and J genes are TRBV6-6 and TRBJ2-3, with D possibly TRBD2 on 5 matching bases. The CDR3 extends over 15 amino acids. V gave up 7 bases and J gave up 2 bases, with 16 bases separating them. Germline CDR1 is MNHNY and CDR2 is SVGAGI (reference sequence).

This clone was observed a single time. The chain couples TRBV6-2 or TRBV6-3 to TRBJ1-1; 9 bases are a match to TRBD1. The length of the CDR3 is 15 residues. The germline V gene has CDR1 MNHEY and CDR2 SVGEGT. V lost 2 bases to trimming and J lost 5 bases; unmatched junction nucleotides: 6. The CDR3 sequence is CASSYLGTGRTEAFF. The CDR3 region has the DNA TGTGCCAGCAGTTACCTCGGGACAGGGAGGACTGAAGCTTTCTTT.

The chain combines TRBV28 with TRBJ1-2, with D unresolved. CDR1 and CDR2 from the germline V gene are MDHEN and SYDVKM. The CDR3 totals 12 residues. The germline V and J ends were trimmed by 6 bases and 4 bases, with 9 bases remaining between them. Here the CDR3 reads CASSGLPYGYTF. CDR3 in DNA: TGTGCCAGCAGCGGACTCCCCTATGGCTACACCTTC.

V gene TRBV10-2 combines with J gene TRBJ2-7; no clear D. Per germline, CDR1 WSHSY and CDR2 SAAADI. The CDR3 totals 12 residues. V lost 4 bases and J lost 7, with 11 bases in between. CDR3 nucleotide sequence: TGCGCCAGCAGTGGTCAGGCCTCGGAGCAGTACTTC. Protein product: CASSGQASEQYF.

The chain couples TRBV5-5 to TRBJ1-3, with TRBD1 as a possible D gene (6 bases). The V gene's germline CDR1 is SGHKS and CDR2 YYEKEE (reference sequence). This CDR3 region has 15 residues. V was trimmed by 4 bases and J by 2 bases, leaving 13 bases between them. Here the CDR3 reads CASSPQGLAGNTIYF. The CDR3 DNA reads TGTGCCAGCAGCCCACAGGGTTTGGCTGGAAACACCATATATTTT.

This clone was counted once. This chain connects TRBV27 to TRBJ1-1; 9 bases match TRBD1. The V and J ends lost 3 bases and 6 bases, in that order; junction bases with no gene match: 8. The CDR3 runs 15 residues. CDR1 MNHEY and CDR2 SMNVEV come from the germline V gene (reference sequence). The CDR3 nucleotides read TGTGCCAGCAGTTTCCTTTATACAGGGGGCTCTGAAGCTTTCTTT. It translates to CASSFLYTGGSEAFF.

The chain uses TRBV10-3 and TRBJ2-3, with 7 nucleotides matching TRBD2. The CDR3 is made up of 14 amino acids. The V segment lost 7 bases and the J segment 0 bases; nucleotides outside the gene matches: 4. Germline CDR1 and CDR2: ENHRY and SYGVKD. The CDR3 sequence: CAITNGGSTDTQYF. CDR3 sequence (DNA): TGTGCCATCACCAACGGGGGGAGCACAGATACGCAGTATTTT.

The chain joins TRBV7-9 to TRBJ2-7; the D is unclear. The CDR3 has 14 residues. With 8 bases removed from V and 0 bases from J, the gap between germline ends came to 14 bases. The V gene's germline CDR1 is SEHNR and CDR2 FQNEAQ (reference sequence). This CDR3 is CASGEAGSSYEQYF. CDR3 bases: TGTGCCAGCGGAGAAGCCGGGTCCTCCTACGAGCAGTACTTC.

V and J are TRBV6-5 and TRBJ2-3; D gene uncertain. The germline V and J ends were trimmed by 3 bases and 2 bases, with 9 bases remaining between them. Germline V gene data show CDR1 as MNHEY and CDR2 as SVGAGI. The CDR3 consists of 14 residues. CDR3 nucleotides: TGTGCCAGCAGTTATAACGCTAACACAGATACGCAGTATTTT. Protein sequence: CASSYNANTDTQYF.

The chain has TRBV24-1 and TRBJ2-1, with a possible D match to TRBD2 (6 bases). Trimming took off 1 base at V and 11 bases at J, with 23 bases between the two ends. The CDR3 sequence is 17 residues long. Germline V lookup: CDR1 KGHDR, CDR2 SFDVKD. The CDR3, as DNA: TGTGCCACCAGTGATTTAGGCGGGGCCAACCATCGGGCTAAGCAGTTCTTC. It codes for CATSDLGGANHRAKQFF.

The chain combines TRBV5-4 with TRBJ2-7; TRBD2 agrees at 13 bases. V lost 4 bases to trimming and J lost 6 bases; unmatched junction nucleotides: 13. Germline values: CDR1 SGHNT, CDR2 YYREEE (reference sequence). The CDR3 runs to 17 residues. CDR3 region: CASSRKELAGGPGEQYV. DNA for the CDR3: TGTGCCAGCAGCCGGAAGGAACTAGCGGGAGGGCCGGGCGAGCAGTACGTC.

V and J are TRBV6-5 and TRBJ1-3; TRBD1 aligns across 9 bases. Losses at the gene ends were 6 bases for V and 8 bases for J; bases not matched to a gene: 5. Germline loops: CDR1 MNHEY, CDR2 SVGAGI. The CDR3 sequence is 13 residues long. CDR3 nucleotide sequence: TGTGCCAGCAGCTCGGACAGGGGTGACACCATATATTTT. Its translation: CASSSDRGDTIYF.

This chain links TRBV7-9 with TRBJ2-6; tentative D call: TRBD1 (6 bases). Germline V CDR1 and CDR2: SEHNR, FQNEAQ (reference sequence). The V gene lost 3 bases and the J gene lost 2 bases, with 8 bases spanning the gap. CDR3 length equals 15 residues. The CDR3: CASSLQGTGANVLTF. The DNA for the CDR3 is TGTGCCAGCAGCTTGCAGGGGACTGGGGCCAACGTCCTGACTTTC.

The chain uses TRBV21-1 and TRBJ2-7; TRBD2, as called in the table, went unchecked against the DNA. TRBV21-1 is listed as a pseudogene. The CDR3 covers 20 residues. The CDR3 here is CASSYALGLAGVRCSYEQYV. CDR3 DNA sequence: TGTGCCAGCAGCTACGCCCTCGGACTAGCGGGAGTGAGGTGCTCCTACGAGCAGTACGTC.

V usage is TRBV6-2 or TRBV6-3 and J usage is TRBJ2-3; 7 nucleotides agree with TRBD2. The CDR3 sequence is 17 residues long. Losses at the gene ends were 2 bases for V and 0 bases for J; bases not matched to a gene: 8. Germline V gives CDR1 MNHEY, CDR2 SVGEGT. CDR3 bases: TGTGCCAGCAGTTACCCTAGCGGCCGAGCTAGCACAGATACGCAGTATTTT. Amino acids: CASSYPSGRASTDTQYF.

This chain links TRBV13 with TRBJ1-2, with D perhaps TRBD1 (5 bases). The V gene's germline CDR1 is PRHDT and CDR2 FYEKMQ (reference sequence). V was cut by 0 bases and J by 4 bases, with 9 bases left in between. The CDR3 totals 14 residues. The CDR3 reads CASSLGQGSYGYTF. In nucleotides, the CDR3 is TGTGCCAGCAGCTTAGGCCAGGGAAGCTATGGCTACACCTTC.

The genes are TRBV4-3 and TRBJ2-3; 7 nucleotides agree with TRBD2. The CDR3 runs 15 residues. Germline-derived CDR1 and CDR2 are LGHNA and YSLEER. V shed 1 base and J 2 bases; nucleotides not matched to a gene: 3. In DNA, the CDR3 is TGCGCCAGCAGCCAAGGCGGACTAGTCACAGATACGCAGTATTTT. Protein product: CASSQGGLVTDTQYF.